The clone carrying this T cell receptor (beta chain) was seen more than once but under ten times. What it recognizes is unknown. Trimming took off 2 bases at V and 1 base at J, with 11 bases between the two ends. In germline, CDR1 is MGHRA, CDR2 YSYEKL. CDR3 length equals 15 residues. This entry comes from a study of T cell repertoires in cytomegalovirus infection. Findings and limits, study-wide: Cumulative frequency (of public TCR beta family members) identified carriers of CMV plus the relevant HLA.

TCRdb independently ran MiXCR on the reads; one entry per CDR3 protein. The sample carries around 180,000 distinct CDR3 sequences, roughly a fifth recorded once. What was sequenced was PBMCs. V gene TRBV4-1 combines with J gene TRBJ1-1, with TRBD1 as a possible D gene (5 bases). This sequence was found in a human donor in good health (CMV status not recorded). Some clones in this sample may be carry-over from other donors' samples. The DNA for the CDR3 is TGCGCCAGCAGCCAACTCGGCAGGGCGAACACTGAAGCTTTCTTT. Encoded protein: CASSQLGRANTEAFF.